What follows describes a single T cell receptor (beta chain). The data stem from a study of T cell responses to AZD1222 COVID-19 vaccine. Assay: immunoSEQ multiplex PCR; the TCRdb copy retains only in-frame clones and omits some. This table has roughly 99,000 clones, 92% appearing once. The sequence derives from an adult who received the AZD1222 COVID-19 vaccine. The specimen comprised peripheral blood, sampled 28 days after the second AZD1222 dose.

The DNA of the CDR3 is TGCGCCAGCAGCCAAGATCCATACACAGATACGCAGTATTTT. It codes for CASSQDPYTDTQYF. This chain uses TRBV4-1 with TRBJ2-3; D is uncertain. The CDR3 has 14 amino acids. The V and J ends lost 0 bases and 2 bases respectively, with 6 bases between them. Germline V gene data show CDR1 as MGHRA and CDR2 as YSYEKL.